The 27 T cell receptor beta chains below all came from one sample that was sequenced in a study of T cells in Graves' hyperthyroidism and ophthalmopathy. Amplification of TCR beta CDR3 regions used RNA as the template. Researchers ran a first-round RT-PCR on the TCR CDR3 using the HTBI primer set. MiXCR, run by TCRdb on the multiplex PCR reads, gives a single entry per CDR3 protein. The top ten clones hold roughly a fifth of a sample with around 400,000 distinct CDR3 sequences, roughly 15% of them seen once. The material sequenced was blood. These receptor sequences come from a woman aged 55-70 years with Graves' ophthalmopathy.

This clonotype was found a few times. This could be a read error, since a much larger clone is one nucleotide away. The chain recombines TRBV20-1 with TRBJ1-4; TRBD1 might be the D (5 bases). Trimming removed 1 base at V and 5 bases at J, with 17 bases between. Looked up from germline, CDR1 is DFQATT and CDR2 is SNEGSKA (reference sequence). The CDR3 is 16 residues long. CDR3 region: CSARAPPRQPNEKLFF. CDR3 bases: TGCAGTGCTAGAGCCCCTCCGAGACAGCCGAATGAAAAACTGTTTTTT.

This clonotype appeared a few times. The chain combines TRBV24-1 with TRBJ2-2; D is tentatively TRBD1 or TRBD2 (5 bases each). Germline V gene sequence: CDR1 KGHDR, CDR2 SFDVKD. The CDR3 sequence is 14 residues long. Trimming pared 9 bases from V and 1 base from J, leaving 11 bases between. CDR3 nucleotide sequence: TGTGCCACCGCCGGGACGGAGAACACCGGGGAGCTGTTTTTT. It specifies CATAGTENTGELFF.

This clonotype has only a few counts. This may arise from a read error, as a much more abundant clone is one base away. The rearrangement uses TRBV28 and TRBJ2-1; TRBD2 aligns across 14 bases. Germline-derived CDR1 and CDR2 are MDHEN and SYDVKM. The CDR3 runs to 15 residues. The CDR3 is CAGSSSRLAGGGQFF. CDR3 in DNA: TGTGCCGGCAGTTCCTCAAGACTAGCGGGAGGGGGGCAGTTCTTC.

This clonotype was counted ten times or more. The chain couples TRBV12-3 or TRBV12-4 to TRBJ2-2, with D unclear. V shed 2 bases and J shed 5 bases, with 9 bases lying between them. The CDR3 has 14 residues. The CDR3 DNA reads TGTGCCAGCAGTTTATTGACTGGTACCGGGGAGCTGTTTTTT. Translated: CASSLLTGTGELFF.

Only a few counts were recorded for this clonotype. This rearrangement joins TRBV15 to TRBJ2-7; TRBD1 is a possible D gene (6 bases). CDR1 is LNHNV and CDR2 is YYDKDF in the germline V gene (reference sequence). V was cut by 0 bases and J by 3 bases, with 12 bases left in between. CDR3 length: 15 residues. CDR3: CATSRDPRGSYEQYF. The DNA for the CDR3 is TGTGCCACCAGCAGAGACCCCAGGGGTAGCTACGAGCAGTACTTC.

A few counts support this clonotype. The V and J genes are TRBV25-1 and TRBJ2-6; TRBD1 agrees at 9 bases. The junction had 8 bases not matched to a gene; V was cut back by 7 bases and J by 1 base. Germline V CDR1 and CDR2: MGHDK, SYGVNS. The length of the CDR3 is 17 residues. The CDR3 region is CASIQGTGPSGANVLTF. The CDR3 DNA is TGTGCCAGCATCCAGGGGACAGGGCCTTCTGGGGCCAACGTCCTGACTTTC.

The table lists this clonotype with many counts. This chain uses TRBV6-1 with TRBJ1-5; no firm D call. The CDR3 is 15 amino acids. V lost 1 base and J lost 2, with 9 bases in between. CDR1 and CDR2 from the germline V gene are MNHNS and SASEGT. The DNA of the CDR3 is TGTGCCAGCAGTGAAGGGGGAATGGGCAATCAGCCCCAGCATTTT. Translating gives CASSEGGMGNQPQHF.

The chain uses TRBV6-2 or TRBV6-3 and TRBJ2-1; D is unclear. Trimming removed 0 bases at V and 0 bases at J, with 9 bases between. The CDR3 runs 16 residues. Germline-derived CDR1 and CDR2 are MNHEY and SVGEGT. The CDR3 DNA follows: TGTGCCAGCAGTTACTCGCGGAGAAACTCCTACAATGAGCAGTTCTTC. This encodes CASSYSRRNSYNEQFF.

The chain combines TRBV2 with TRBJ2-7; D not resolved. In germline, CDR1 is SNHLY, CDR2 FYNNEI. The CDR3 consists of 15 residues. The germline V and J ends were trimmed by 1 base and 0 bases, with 10 bases remaining between them. As DNA, the CDR3 is TGTGCCAGCAGTGAAGTTCCCGCGAGCTCCTACGAGCAGTACTTC. It translates to CASSEVPASSYEQYF.

The V call is TRBV7-8, the J call TRBJ2-1; 7 nucleotides align to TRBD2. CDR3 size: 14 residues. Germline CDR1 reads SGHVS; CDR2 reads FQNEAQ. V gave up 7 bases and J gave up 6 bases; unmatched junction bases: 9. The CDR3 DNA reads as TGTGCCAGCACCCACCGGGACTACACCAATGAGCAGTTCTTC. Protein: CASTHRDYTNEQFF.

This clonotype came up many times. The chain carries TRBV7-9 and TRBJ2-1, with 11 bases matching TRBD2. Germline values: CDR1 SEHNR, CDR2 FQNEAQ (reference sequence). J was trimmed by 4 bases and V by 2 bases; bases with no gene match: 4. The CDR3 extends over 16 amino acids. CDR3 sequence: CASSLRGTSGYNEQFF. The CDR3 DNA is TGTGCCAGCAGCTTAAGAGGGACTAGCGGTTACAATGAGCAGTTCTTC.

The table lists this clonotype with many counts. J is TRBJ2-1 and V is TRBV7-2; possibly TRBD1 or TRBD2 for D (6 bases each). V was pared by 5 bases and J by 5 bases, with 16 bases between. The germline CDR1 and CDR2 sequences are SGHTA and FQGNSA. This CDR3 spans 15 amino acids. The CDR3 is CASSKEGGLDNEQFF. The DNA of the CDR3 is TGTGCCAGCAGCAAAGAGGGGGGCCTCGACAATGAGCAGTTCTTC.

This clonotype was recorded at least ten times. The J gene is TRBJ2-7, the V gene TRBV11-2; 10 bases are shared with TRBD2. Losses at the gene ends were 2 bases for V and 6 bases for J; bases not matched to a gene: 4. Per the germline V gene, CDR1 is SGHAT and CDR2 is FQNNGV. The CDR3 totals 14 residues. The CDR3 DNA follows: TGTGCCAGCAGCTTAATCCCTAGCGGGAGCGAGCAGTACTTC. Protein product: CASSLIPSGSEQYF.

This clonotype was counted ten times or more. This chain connects TRBV20-1 to TRBJ2-7, with D tentatively TRBD1 (6 bases). Germline V gene sequence: CDR1 DFQATT, CDR2 SNEGSKA (reference sequence). This CDR3 is built from 12 residues. Trimming shortened V by 5 bases and J by 5 bases, and 13 bases separated the two germline ends. The CDR3 region has the DNA TGCAGTGCTGACCGACAGGCCAACGAGCAGTACTTC. Protein: CSADRQANEQYF.

The CDR3 region has the DNA TGTGCCAGCAGCAAATACGGGGGGCTTAATGAAAAACTGTTTTTT. Amino acids: CASSKYGGLNEKLFF. V and J are TRBV28 and TRBJ1-4; D is perhaps TRBD1 (6 bases). There are 15 residues in the CDR3. V was clipped by 6 bases and J by 4 bases, with 15 bases between them. The germline gives CDR1 MDHEN, CDR2 SYDVKM.

This sequence joins TRBV9 and TRBJ2-7; D may be TRBD1 (6 bases). CDR1 SGDLS and CDR2 YYNGEE come from the germline V gene. The length of the CDR3 is 15 residues. The ends were cut back, 0 bases at V and 4 bases at J, with 14 bases in the middle. CDR3 residues: CASSVAPGQGYEQYF. DNA for the CDR3: TGTGCCAGCAGCGTAGCTCCTGGGCAGGGGTACGAGCAGTACTTC.

This chain links TRBV27 with TRBJ2-7, with 11 nucleotides matching TRBD2. The CDR3 has 16 residues. CDR1 is MNHEY, CDR2 SMNVEV, per germline (reference sequence). V trimming: 5 bases; J trimming: 3 bases; junction bases outside the gene matches: 9. The CDR3 protein is CASSLALGTSGYEQYF. In DNA form, the CDR3 reads TGTGCCAGCAGTCTCGCCCTCGGGACTAGCGGCTACGAGCAGTACTTC.

The chain joins TRBV14 to TRBJ1-1; 9 nucleotides match TRBD1. The CDR3 covers 18 residues. V shed 0 bases, J shed 3 bases, and the junction held 11 bases outside the gene matches. The germline V gene encodes CDR1 SGHDN and CDR2 FVKESK. The CDR3 bases are TGTGCCAGCAGCCAAGATGGGACAGGGAAAGTTCGTGACACTGAAGCTTTCTTT. Encoded protein: CASSQDGTGKVRDTEAFF.

As regards this clonotype: Since a much larger clone is just one base distant, this may be a read error. Because it lacks the conserved phenylalanine or tryptophan at the end, this CDR3 is likely a read error. This chain uses TRBV24-1 with TRBJ2-2, with TRBD2 matching over 7 bases. The CDR3 extends over 14 amino acids. CDR1 KGHDR and CDR2 SFDVKD come from the germline V gene. V shed 3 bases and J 4 bases; nucleotides not matched to a gene: 1. The CDR3 nucleotides read TGTGCCACCAGTGATGGGAGGGCCACCGGGGAGCTGTTTTCT. Protein: CATSDGRATGELFS.

This chain links TRBV10-3 with TRBJ2-3; 11 nucleotides agree with TRBD1. After removal of 6 bases from V and 8 bases from J, the junction contained 10 bases not matched to a gene. The CDR3 has 15 amino acids. Germline V gene data show CDR1 as ENHRY and CDR2 as SYGVKD. The CDR3 spells CAIRNPGQGAVTQYF. The CDR3 coding sequence is TGTGCCATCAGGAACCCAGGACAGGGGGCTGTTACGCAGTATTTT.

CDR3 nucleotide sequence: TGTGCCAGCAGCCAGCTCCCGACTAGCGCGAGCTCCTACGAGCAGTACTTC. Translated, it gives CASSQLPTSASSYEQYF. The rearrangement links TRBV4-2 to TRBJ2-7, with 8 bases matching TRBD2. This CDR3 has 17 amino acids. The V and J ends lost 3 bases and 0 bases, in that order; junction bases with no gene match: 10. CDR1 LGHNA and CDR2 YNFKEQ come from the germline V gene.

Worth noting for this clonotype: This may be a read error: a much more frequent sequence differs by one nucleotide. This sequence joins TRBV12-3 or TRBV12-4 and TRBJ2-1; TRBD1 matches 8 bases. The DNA end is a closer match to TRBJ2-7, so the J assignment may be wrong. The CDR3 runs to 15 residues. DNA of the CDR3: TGTGCCAGCAGCAGCCGGGACAGGTTTAACAATGAGCAGTACTTC. Its protein product is CASSSRDRFNNEQYF.

Only a few counts were recorded for this clonotype. A much larger clone lies one base from this, so it may be a read error. The gene calls are TRBV11-2 and TRBJ1-2; TRBD1 aligns across 9 bases. Germline-derived CDR1 and CDR2 are SGHAT and FQNNGV. V lost 3 bases and J lost 4; bases outside the gene matches: 9. This CDR3 contains 16 residues. The CDR3, as DNA: TGTGCCAGCAGCTTCCCCCGACAGGGGGGAGGCTATGGCTACACCTTC. Translating it yields CASSFPRQGGGYGYTF.

This clonotype showed up many times. The V and J genes are TRBV20-1 and TRBJ2-3, with 7 bases fitting TRBD1. The CDR3 length is 13 residues. Germline V gene sequence: CDR1 DFQATT, CDR2 SNEGSKA (reference sequence). V gave up 6 bases and J gave up 5 bases; unmatched junction bases: 8. The CDR3 nucleotides are TGCAGTGCGTCGGACAGGCTAGTAGATACGCAGTATTTT. This gives the protein CSASDRLVDTQYF.

The V gene is TRBV15, the J gene TRBJ2-5, with TRBD2 as a possible D gene (6 bases). The CDR3 sequence is 16 residues long. The germline V gene encodes CDR1 LNHNV and CDR2 YYDKDF (reference sequence). Trimming left V 0 bases short and J 5 bases short, with 16 bases between. The CDR3 loop is CATSRDLSGAVETQYF. CDR3 sequence (DNA): TGTGCCACCAGCAGAGATCTATCGGGAGCAGTGGAGACCCAGTACTTC.

This clonotype was counted ten times or more. V is TRBV12-3 or TRBV12-4 and J is TRBJ1-5; unclear D gene. The CDR3 loop spans 15 amino acids. Trimming shortened V by 5 bases and J by 0 bases, and 11 bases separated the two germline ends. CDR3 loop: CASSRSGFSNQPQHF. DNA of the CDR3: TGTGCCAGCAGTCGTTCCGGGTTTAGCAATCAGCCCCAGCATTTT.

This clonotype was seen repeatedly, ten times or more. The J gene is TRBJ1-4, the V gene TRBV28; 7 bases agree with TRBD1. This CDR3 has 16 residues. CDR1 is MDHEN, CDR2 SYDVKM, per germline. After removal of 10 bases from V and 10 bases from J, the junction contained 21 bases not matched to a gene. The CDR3 protein is CATRPPGPRGLGKLFF. CDR3 nucleotides: TGTGCCACCAGACCCCCTGGGCCAAGGGGGCTAGGAAAACTGTTTTTT. Variable domain in full (rest from reference TRBV28 and TRBJ1-4): DVKVTQSSRYLVKRTGEKVFLECVQDMDHENMFWYRQDPGLGLRLIYFSYDVKMKEKGDIPEGYSVSREKKERFSLILESASTNQTSMYLCATRPPGPRGLGKLFFGSGTQLSVL.